This T cell receptor beta chain was recovered during a study of CD8 T cells in Susac syndrome. Study findings and constraints: The study's TCR sequencing and HLA analysis covered a relatively small number of individuals, and the study acknowledged this.

After extraction with the RNeasy kit, about 0.5 to 1 ug of the RNA was reverse transcribed using random hexamers. TCRdb redid the calling of the immunoSEQ multiplex PCR reads with MiXCR, one entry per CDR3 protein. The sample consists of some 300,000 distinct CDR3 sequences, around nine tenths of them appearing once. The CDR3 has 15 amino acids. The trim removed 0 bases at V and 6 bases at J, leaving 2 bases unmatched. Germline V gene lookup returns CDR1 SGDLS and CDR2 YYNGEE. Peripheral blood CD8+ and CD4+ T cells were profiled by TCR beta sequencing. As regards this clonotype: Its antigen is still unknown.

The sequence was collected from a human donor with multiple sclerosis. The sequenced sample was CD8+ T cells from PBMCs. V is TRBV9 and J is TRBJ2-1; 11 bases are a match to TRBD2. The CDR3 region has the DNA TGTGCCAGCAGCGTAGGCGGGACTAGCGGCAATGAGCAGTTCTTC. It yields the protein CASSVGGTSGNEQFF.